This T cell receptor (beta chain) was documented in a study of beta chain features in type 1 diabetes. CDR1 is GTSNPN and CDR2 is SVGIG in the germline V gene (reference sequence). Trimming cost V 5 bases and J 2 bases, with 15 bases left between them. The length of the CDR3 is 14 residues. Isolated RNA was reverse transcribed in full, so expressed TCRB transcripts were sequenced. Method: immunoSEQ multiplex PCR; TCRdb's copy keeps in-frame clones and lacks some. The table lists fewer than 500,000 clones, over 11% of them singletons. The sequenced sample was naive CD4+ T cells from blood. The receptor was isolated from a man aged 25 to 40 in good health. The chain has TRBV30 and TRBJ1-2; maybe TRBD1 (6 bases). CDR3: CAWARRGENYGYTF. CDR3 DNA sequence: TGTGCCTGGGCCCGAAGGGGGGAGAACTATGGCTACACCTTC.